This T cell receptor (beta chain) was captured by sequencing in a study of prognosis after radiotherapy for stage I lung cancer. By two-round multiplex PCR, the TCR beta CDR3 was amplified from genomic DNA. The use of primers specific to each TRBV and TRBJ gene characterized first-round PCR. In TCRdb, the multiplex PCR reads were re-called with MiXCR into one record per CDR3 protein. The repertoire holds roughly 17,000 distinct CDR3 sequences, with roughly 28% as singletons. The CDR3 has 17 residues. Looked up from germline, CDR1 is MNHNS and CDR2 is SASEGT. The junction had 12 bases not matched to a gene; V was cut back by 6 bases and J by 4 bases.

Sequencing used PBMCs, obtained before or after stereotactic body radiation therapy (not recorded which). This sequence joins TRBV6-1 and TRBJ2-3, with TRBD2 matching over 11 bases. This TCR was recovered from a donor older than 45 with non-small cell lung cancer. The CDR3 region is CASSTSRTSGSPDTQYF. The CDR3 DNA reads as TGTGCCAGCAGCACCAGTCGGACTAGCGGGTCGCCAGATACGCAGTATTTT.